The 28 T cell receptor beta chains reported below all come from one sample, sequenced in a study of shared clonotypes between healthy human individuals. CD45RO negativity and positive selection for CCR7 defined naive CD8 cells, a population that excluded terminally differentiated effector memory CD45RA+ cells. TCRdb keeps only in-frame clones here, not all; method: immunoSEQ multiplex PCR. The table lists roughly 550,000 clones, over 95% of them singletons. The sample was naive CD8+ T cells sorted from blood. The receptors stem from a woman aged 25 to 39 in good health.

This chain joins TRBV6-6 and TRBJ2-7, with D unclear. The V end lost 0 bases, the J end lost 3 bases, and 15 bases lay between the germline ends. The CDR3 covers 16 residues. Looked up from germline, CDR1 is MNHNY and CDR2 is SVGAGI (reference sequence). The CDR3 DNA is TGTGCCAGCAGTTACTCGAAGAGGACCGCAAACTACGAGCAGTACTTC. It encodes CASSYSKRTANYEQYF.

The rearrangement links TRBV28 to TRBJ1-1; D is unresolved. Trimming removed 2 bases at V and 1 base at J, with 14 bases between. There are 16 residues in the CDR3. Germline CDR1 reads MDHEN; CDR2 reads SYDVKM. This chain's CDR3 is CASSLPRRLRNTEAFF. CDR3 coding DNA: TGTGCCAGCAGTTTACCCCGGAGGTTGAGGAACACTGAAGCTTTCTTT.

The chain has TRBV21-1 and TRBJ2-1; the DNA was not compared with TRBD2, the D call given in the table. TRBV21-1 is deemed a pseudogene. CDR3 size: 16 residues. For the CDR3, the DNA is TGTGCCAGCAGCATCAAGACTAGTCCCCCCTGTAATGAGCAGTTCTTC. Its translation: CASSIKTSPPCNEQFF.

The J gene is TRBJ2-1, the V gene TRBV28; 8 nucleotides match TRBD2. Germline V gives CDR1 MDHEN, CDR2 SYDVKM. V was pared by 6 bases and J by 8 bases, with 12 bases of the junction left unmatched. The CDR3 sequence is 15 residues long. The CDR3 DNA follows: TGTGCCAGCAGCCCGGGAGGGGAGGGCCAGGATGAGCAGTTCTTC. This gives the protein CASSPGGEGQDEQFF.

CDR3 sequence (DNA): TGTGCCAGTAGTCCTGGACTAGCGGGAGGGCCGAGCTCCTACAATGAGCAGTTCTTC. Its protein is CASSPGLAGGPSSYNEQFF. V gene TRBV19 combines with J gene TRBJ2-1; TRBD2 aligns across 15 bases. This CDR3 is built from 19 residues. Germline V gene lookup returns CDR1 LNHDA and CDR2 SQIVND (reference sequence). The J segment lost 0 bases and the V segment lost 5 bases, leaving 8 bases of the junction unmatched.

The rearrangement links TRBV9 to TRBJ2-1; unclear D gene. This CDR3 comprises 13 residues. Between the trimmed V and J ends, which lost 4 bases and 5 bases, there was a span of 10 bases. Germline V CDR1 and CDR2: SGDLS, YYNGEE. CDR3 residues: CASSTPGHNEQFF. The CDR3 coding sequence is TGTGCCAGCAGCACCCCTGGCCACAATGAGCAGTTCTTC.

With respect to this clone: The sample holds other DNA sequences that translate to the same CDR3. The chain has TRBV11-2 and TRBJ2-7; the match to TRBD1 covers 7 bases. Germline-derived CDR1 and CDR2 are SGHAT and FQNNGV. V dropped 5 bases and J dropped 3; count of bases not matched to a gene: 1. The CDR3 spans 12 residues. DNA of the CDR3: TGTGCCAGCAGCCCAGGGGGCTACGAGCAGTACTTC. Its translation is CASSPGGYEQYF.

The chain is built from TRBV5-1 and TRBJ2-7; D gene unclear. V lost 6 bases to trimming and J lost 2 bases, with 21 bases between them. This CDR3 is 16 amino acids long. Germline CDR1 is SGHRS and CDR2 is YFSETQ. DNA for the CDR3: TGCGCCAGCACGGACCACGAAGGACCCACACCCTACGAGCAGTACTTC. As protein: CASTDHEGPTPYEQYF. Supplemented by reference TRBV5-1 and TRBJ2-7, the full variable domain reads KAGVTQTPRYLIKTRGQQVTLSCSPISGHRSVSWYQQTPGQGLQFLFEYFSETQRNKGNFPGRFSGRQFSNSRSEMNVSTLELGDSALYLCASTDHEGPTPYEQYFGPGTRLTVT.

The J gene is TRBJ1-1, the V gene TRBV27; D is undetermined. Trimming left V 6 bases short and J 4 bases short, with 12 bases between. Germline CDR1 and CDR2: MNHEY and SMNVEV (reference sequence). The CDR3 runs 13 residues. The CDR3: CASSIGPFTEAFF. The CDR3 nucleotides read TGTGCCAGCAGCATAGGACCTTTCACTGAAGCTTTCTTT.

The chain is built from TRBV27 and TRBJ2-1, with 7 bases lining up with TRBD2. The CDR3 length is 16 residues. V gave up 5 bases and J gave up 3 bases; unmatched junction bases: 10. Germline CDR1 reads MNHEY; CDR2 reads SMNVEV (reference sequence). CDR3 bases: TGTGCCAGCAGTCCCTCAGCGGGACCTTACTACAATGAGCAGTTCTTC. Encoded protein: CASSPSAGPYYNEQFF.

Concerning this clone: Other DNA sequences in this sample translate to the same CDR3. The chain is built from TRBV2 and TRBJ2-7; tentatively, D is TRBD1 or TRBD2 (5 bases each). CDR1 is SNHLY and CDR2 is FYNNEI in the germline V gene. There are 13 residues in the CDR3. Trimming removed 6 bases at V and 3 bases at J, with 12 bases between. CDR3 coding DNA: TGTGCCAGCAGGCCCCGGGACCGCTACGAGCAGTACTTC. It specifies CASRPRDRYEQYF.

The rearrangement uses TRBV5-6 and TRBJ1-4, with D unresolved. This CDR3 contains 14 residues. V was trimmed by 2 bases and J by 0 bases, leaving 5 bases between them. From germline, CDR1 is SGHDT and CDR2 YYEEEE. The CDR3, as DNA: TGTGCCAGCAGCTTTCCCGCAACTAATGAAAAACTGTTTTTT. Its translation is CASSFPATNEKLFF.

J is TRBJ1-2 and V is TRBV10-3; no clear D. Trimming took 2 bases from V and 8 from J, leaving 15 bases between them. The CDR3 has 14 residues. Germline CDR1 and CDR2: ENHRY and SYGVKD. CDR3: CAISEGASIEGYTF. The CDR3 nucleotides are TGTGCCATCAGTGAGGGAGCCTCAATAGAGGGCTACACCTTC.

Only one count was recorded for this clone. The chain carries TRBV27 and TRBJ2-1; the D is unclear. The CDR3 sequence is 12 residues long. The V end was cut by 6 bases, the J end by 6 bases, with 9 bases between. Germline CDR1 MNHEY, CDR2 SMNVEV (reference sequence). For the CDR3, the DNA is TGTGCCAGCAGGGCATGGGTCAATGAGCAGTTCTTC. Encoded protein: CASRAWVNEQFF.

V usage is TRBV5-1 and J usage is TRBJ2-7; D possibly corresponds to TRBD1 (6 bases). Trimming took off 0 bases at V and 3 bases at J, with 10 bases between the two ends. The CDR3 extends over 14 amino acids. CDR1 is SGHRS, CDR2 YFSETQ, per germline. The CDR3 sequence is CASSLGTANYEQYF. CDR3 coding DNA: TGCGCCAGCAGCTTGGGGACAGCTAACTACGAGCAGTACTTC.

The rearrangement joins TRBV27 to TRBJ2-1; D is unresolved. Between the trimmed V and J ends, which lost 3 bases and 10 bases, there was a span of 19 bases. This CDR3 spans 15 amino acids. The germline V gene encodes CDR1 MNHEY and CDR2 SMNVEV (reference sequence). The CDR3 region is CASSFWAETVKEQFF. The CDR3 DNA reads as TGTGCCAGCAGTTTCTGGGCAGAGACCGTTAAGGAGCAGTTCTTC.

V usage is TRBV30 and J usage is TRBJ2-3; 9 bases are a match to TRBD2. The CDR3 runs 18 residues. V trimming: 1 base; J trimming: 2 bases; junction bases outside the gene matches: 13. Germline V lookup: CDR1 GTSNPN, CDR2 SVGIG (reference sequence). CDR3 in amino acids: CAWSDTSGSNLYTDTQYF. The CDR3 DNA follows: TGTGCCTGGAGTGACACTAGCGGGTCCAACCTTTACACAGATACGCAGTATTTT.

V usage is TRBV11-2 and J usage is TRBJ2-7; D not certain. Trimming removed 1 base from V and 2 bases from J, with 6 bases in between. The CDR3 has 13 residues. Germline CDR1 is SGHAT and CDR2 is FQNNGV. CDR3 sequence (DNA): TGTGCCAGCAGCTTAGGTGCGGCCTACGAGCAGTACTTC. This translates into CASSLGAAYEQYF.

The chain couples TRBV29-1 to TRBJ1-2; D might be TRBD1 (5 bases). Trimming removed 4 bases at V and 7 bases at J, with 10 bases between. Germline CDR1 reads SQVTM; CDR2 reads ANQGSEA. This CDR3 has 11 amino acids. The chain's CDR3 is CSVVSGGGYTF. CDR3 DNA sequence: TGCAGCGTTGTTTCGGGGGGTGGCTACACCTTC.

The genes are TRBV7-9 and TRBJ2-3; no definite D call. V was pared by 4 bases and J by 5 bases, with 10 bases between. CDR1 is SEHNR, CDR2 FQNEAQ, per germline (reference sequence). The CDR3 is made up of 13 amino acids. CDR3 nucleotide sequence: TGTGCCAGCAGCTCCTGGGTCAAAGATACGCAGTATTTT. Translating it yields CASSSWVKDTQYF.

The chain recombines TRBV6-6 with TRBJ2-5; 8 bases line up with TRBD1. Germline lookup yields CDR1 MNHNY and CDR2 SVGAGI (reference sequence). CDR3 length equals 14 residues. V was clipped by 6 bases and J by 0 bases; unmatched bases: 3. In DNA form, the CDR3 reads TGTGCCAGCAGCGGACAGGGAAACCAAGAGACCCAGTACTTC. Translation gives CASSGQGNQETQYF.

This clone was counted a single time. V usage is TRBV6-6 and J usage is TRBJ2-3; D unresolved. Germline loops: CDR1 MNHNY, CDR2 SVGAGI (reference sequence). V gave up 2 bases and J gave up 5 bases, with 5 bases separating them. CDR3 length: 12 residues. The CDR3, as DNA: TGTGCCAGCAGTTACGGAGAAGATACGCAGTATTTT. It encodes CASSYGEDTQYF.

Written as DNA, the CDR3 is TGCGCCATCCTCTGGTTTGGGGGGCTTAGCAATCAGCCCCAGCATTTT. Translation: CAILWFGGLSNQPQHF. The chain carries TRBV10-1 and TRBJ1-5; tentatively, D is TRBD1 (6 bases). Between the trimmed V and J ends, which lost 10 bases and 0 bases, there was a span of 19 bases. Germline V CDR1 and CDR2: WNHNN, SYGVQD (reference sequence). CDR3 size: 16 residues.

The chain recombines TRBV5-1 with TRBJ1-1, with D tentatively TRBD1 (5 bases). This CDR3 has 13 amino acids. V was cut by 5 bases and J by 1 base, with 9 bases left in between. CDR1 is SGHRS, CDR2 YFSETQ, per germline. DNA for the CDR3: TGCGCCAGCAGTTTAGGGACGAACACTGAAGCTTTCTTT. It yields the protein CASSLGTNTEAFF.

The chain carries TRBV28 and TRBJ1-5; the match to TRBD1 covers 9 bases. Germline V gene sequence: CDR1 MDHEN, CDR2 SYDVKM. The CDR3 loop spans 17 amino acids. J lost 4 bases, V lost 5 bases, and 12 bases had no gene match. CDR3 nucleotide sequence: TGTGCCAGCAGTACGCCGGGACAGGGCTTAGGAAATCAGCCCCAGCATTTT. Translation: CASSTPGQGLGNQPQHF.

The chain carries TRBV25-1 and TRBJ2-1; either TRBD1 or TRBD2 may supply D (6 bases each). This CDR3 is 14 amino acids long. The germline gives CDR1 MGHDK, CDR2 SYGVNS. Trimming removed 4 bases at V and 4 bases at J, with 11 bases between. The CDR3 DNA sequence: TGTGCCAGCAGTGTACAGGGACTTTACAATGAGCAGTTCTTC. Amino acids: CASSVQGLYNEQFF.

The genes are TRBV19 and TRBJ2-1, with 8 positions matching TRBD1. CDR3 size: 15 residues. Germline V CDR1 and CDR2: LNHDA, SQIVND (reference sequence). Trimming cost V 6 bases and J 2 bases; bases outside gene matches: 6. The CDR3 loop reads CASSTDRAAYNEQFF. In nucleotides, the CDR3 is TGTGCCAGTAGCACGGACAGGGCGGCCTACAATGAGCAGTTCTTC.

The V gene is TRBV5-4, the J gene TRBJ1-1, with D unresolved. The V gene lost 0 bases and the J gene lost 1 base, with 10 bases spanning the gap. This CDR3 comprises 15 residues. Germline CDR1 is SGHNT and CDR2 is YYREEE (reference sequence). The CDR3 spells CASSLVRFGNTEAFF. In DNA form, the CDR3 reads TGTGCCAGCAGCTTGGTTAGGTTCGGGAACACTGAAGCTTTCTTT.